Presented here are 22 T cell receptor beta chains from one specimen sequenced in a study of blood T cell repertoires in COVID-19. Generated by immunoSEQ multiplex PCR, the TCRdb table keeps only in-frame clones and is missing some. This sample has approximately 120,000 clones, with 60% to 80% found just once. Sample: peripheral blood. Receptors were obtained from a man at least 80 years old with COVID-19, enrolled during active disease.

This clone has ten or more counts. The chain recombines TRBV28 with TRBJ2-3; a possible D gene is TRBD1 (6 bases). The CDR3 is made up of 14 amino acids. Germline V gene data show CDR1 as MDHEN and CDR2 as SYDVKM. V was clipped by 3 bases and J by 4 bases, with 11 bases between them. As DNA, the CDR3 is TGTGCCAGCAGTTTGCAGGGGTATGCAGATACGCAGTATTTT. It codes for CASSLQGYADTQYF.

This clone was detected once. V is TRBV6-2 or TRBV6-3 and J is TRBJ2-5, with D possibly TRBD2 on 5 matching bases. V gave up 6 bases and J gave up 5 bases, with 22 bases separating them. CDR1 and CDR2 from the germline V gene are MNHEY and SVGEGT. The CDR3 length is 16 residues. In DNA, the CDR3 is TGTGCCAGCAGCCAAAGTCGGGTGGGGAGTGGCGAGACCCAGTACTTC. Amino acids: CASSQSRVGSGETQYF.

V and J are TRBV15 and TRBJ1-2, with a weak D call TRBD1 (6 bases). Trimming cost V 3 bases and J 5 bases, with 7 bases left between them. Germline assignment: CDR1 LNHNV and CDR2 YYDKDF (reference sequence). This CDR3 region has 12 residues. For the CDR3, the DNA is TGTGCCACCAGCAGCCAGGGGTATGGCTACACCTTC. Translating gives CATSSQGYGYTF. Complete variable domain (other parts from reference TRBV15 and TRBJ1-2): DAMVIQNPRYQVTQFGKPVTLSCSQTLNHNVMYWYQQKSSQAPKLLFHYYDKDFNNEADTPDNFQSRRPNTSFCFLDIRSPGLGDTAMYLCATSSQGYGYTFGSGTRLTVV.

The chain joins TRBV3-1 (or the pseudogene TRBV3-2) to TRBJ1-3; TRBD1 matches 8 bases. Germline V CDR1 and CDR2: LGHDT, YNNKEL (reference sequence). Losses at the gene ends were 4 bases for V and 2 bases for J; bases not matched to a gene: 4. This CDR3 spans 15 amino acids. In DNA, the CDR3 is TGTGCCAGCAGCCCTAGGACAGGGCCTGGAAACACCATATATTTT. It encodes CASSPRTGPGNTIYF.

In this sample, this clone turned up a few times. The chain couples TRBV7-3 to TRBJ2-2; weak D call: TRBD2 (5 bases). CDR3 length equals 14 residues. Trimming shortened V by 4 bases and J by 6 bases, and 12 bases separated the two germline ends. Germline V gene lookup returns CDR1 SGHTA and CDR2 FQGTGA. CDR3 residues: CASSSLDSPGELFF. DNA for the CDR3: TGTGCCAGCAGCTCTCTGGACTCCCCCGGGGAGCTGTTTTTT.

J is TRBJ1-5 and V is TRBV28; tentatively, D is TRBD1 (6 bases). The CDR3 spans 18 residues. The V gene's germline CDR1 is MDHEN and CDR2 SYDVKM. V lost 5 bases, J lost 0 bases, and 20 bases lay in between. DNA for the CDR3: TGTGCCAGCAGTCCCGAGGAGGCAGGGGATTTTAGCAATCAGCCCCAGCATTTT. Its translation is CASSPEEAGDFSNQPQHF.

The V call is TRBV28, the J call TRBJ1-2; 9 bases fit TRBD1. The germline CDR1 and CDR2 sequences are MDHEN and SYDVKM. CDR3 length equals 14 residues. The V gene end was trimmed by 6 bases and the J gene end by 3 bases; junction bases not matched to a gene: 5. CDR3 in amino acids: CASRLQGADYGYTF. The CDR3 DNA follows: TGTGCCAGCAGACTACAGGGGGCGGACTATGGCTACACCTTC.

The chain has TRBV19 and TRBJ1-4; D is uncertain. CDR1 is LNHDA, CDR2 SQIVND, per germline (reference sequence). The CDR3 totals 13 residues. Between the trimmed V and J ends, which lost 3 bases and 8 bases, there was a span of 10 bases. CDR3 nucleotides: TGTGCCAGTAGTATCCGGTTTCGGGAAAAACTGTTTTTT. Protein product: CASSIRFREKLFF.

This clone was recorded once. This sequence joins TRBV5-8 and TRBJ2-7; 7 bases are shared with TRBD2. V gave up 3 bases and J gave up 7 bases; unmatched junction bases: 16. The CDR3 is 16 residues long. CDR1 is SGHTS, CDR2 YDEGEE, per germline. The CDR3 sequence is CASSSEGREWAWEQYF. In DNA, the CDR3 is TGTGCCAGCAGCTCTGAAGGGCGGGAGTGGGCCTGGGAGCAGTACTTC.

The table lists this clone with a few counts. V and J are TRBV28 and TRBJ2-3, with TRBD2 as a possible D gene (6 bases). The V and J ends lost 5 bases and 4 bases respectively, with 19 bases between them. CDR1 is MDHEN and CDR2 is SYDVKM in the germline V gene. The CDR3 is made up of 16 amino acids. The CDR3 DNA follows: TGTGCCAGCAGTGTGCAGTCCGGGGGAGACGCAGATACGCAGTATTTT. Protein sequence: CASSVQSGGDADTQYF.

In its sample, this clone was seen a few times. This chain uses TRBV28 with TRBJ1-1; 8 nucleotides align to TRBD1. CDR1 and CDR2 from the germline V gene are MDHEN and SYDVKM. Trimming at V came to 3 bases and at J to 6 bases, leaving 9 bases not matched to a gene. CDR3 length equals 15 residues. This CDR3 is CASSFDEDREPEAFF. For the CDR3, the DNA is TGTGCCAGCAGTTTTGACGAGGACAGGGAGCCTGAAGCTTTCTTT.

The chain recombines TRBV28 with TRBJ1-5; weak D call: TRBD1 (5 bases). Germline CDR1 and CDR2: MDHEN and SYDVKM. The CDR3 spans 14 residues. V lost 2 bases and J 5 bases, leaving 10 bases between the germline ends. CDR3 region: CASSLPGWDQPQHF. The CDR3 bases are TGTGCCAGCAGTTTACCAGGGTGGGATCAGCCCCAGCATTTT.

The sample holds one count of this clone. In nucleotides, the CDR3 is TGTGCCAGCAGCTTCCCCGGTCGGGATACGCAGTATTTT. It translates to CASSFPGRDTQYF. The rearrangement links TRBV7-9 to TRBJ2-3, with unresolved D. This CDR3 region has 13 residues. Trimming shortened V by 3 bases and J by 6 bases, and 10 bases separated the two germline ends. CDR1 and CDR2 (germline): SEHNR, FQNEAQ (reference sequence). Based on the CDR3 plus reference TRBV7-9 and TRBJ2-3, the full variable domain is DTGVSQNPRHKITKRGQNVTFRCDPISEHNRLYWYRQTLGQGPEFLTYFQNEAQLEKSRLLSDRFSAERPKGSFSTLEIQRTEQGDSAMYLCASSFPGRDTQYFGPGTRLTVL.

This chain joins TRBV21-1 and TRBJ1-2. TRBV21-1 is an annotated pseudogene. There are 15 residues in the CDR3. The CDR3 DNA sequence: TGTGCCAGCAGCAAAGCCGGAGGTTCTTTGTATGGCTACACCTTC. Translated, it gives CASSKAGGSLYGYTF.

J is TRBJ2-1 and V is TRBV5-1; 11 nucleotides agree with TRBD1. Germline V gives CDR1 SGHRS, CDR2 YFSETQ. The CDR3 loop spans 14 amino acids. The V gene end was trimmed by 4 bases and the J gene end by 7 bases; junction bases not matched to a gene: 4. The CDR3 here is CASSPGQGENEQFF. CDR3 bases: TGCGCCAGCAGCCCGGGACAGGGGGAGAATGAGCAGTTCTTC.

The chain recombines TRBV21-1 with TRBJ1-5; the table's D call of TRBD1 was not tested on the DNA. TRBV21-1 is assigned pseudogene status. The CDR3 runs to 17 residues. CDR3 DNA: TGTGCCAGCAGCCCCCGGGCAGGGGGGCTATTGGGTCAGCCCCAGCATTTT. Amino acids: CASSPRAGGLLGQPQHF.

The V and J genes are TRBV3-1 (or the pseudogene TRBV3-2) and TRBJ2-1; 10 nucleotides agree with TRBD2. Germline values: CDR1 LGHDT, CDR2 YNNKEL (reference sequence). The CDR3 totals 17 residues. The junction had 12 bases not matched to a gene; V was cut back by 2 bases and J by 8 bases. DNA of the CDR3: TGTGCCAGCAGCCAATATGGGGCTAGCGGGAGACTCTATGAGCAGTTCTTC. It translates to CASSQYGASGRLYEQFF.

The chain carries TRBV28 and TRBJ2-7, with D maybe TRBD2 (5 bases). This CDR3 is built from 16 residues. Germline V gene lookup returns CDR1 MDHEN and CDR2 SYDVKM. Trimming stripped 4 bases from V and 7 bases from J, with 23 bases between. DNA for the CDR3: TGTGCCAGCAGTTCCACCGGTGAGGAGGTCTTCTTGGAGCAGTACTTC. This gives the protein CASSSTGEEVFLEQYF.

The chain combines TRBV7-2 with TRBJ2-3; 7 nucleotides agree with TRBD2. With V trimmed by 8 bases and J by 3 bases, 5 bases remained unmatched. Germline CDR1 reads SGHTA; CDR2 reads FQGNSA. The CDR3 contains 13 residues. The CDR3 DNA sequence: TGTGCCAGCGGACTACTAGCGACAGATACGCAGTATTTT. As protein: CASGLLATDTQYF. Using reference TRBV7-2 and TRBJ2-3 for the parts outside the CDR3, the full variable domain is GAGVSQSPSNKVTEKGKDVELRCDPISGHTALYWYRQSLGQGLEFLIYFQGNSAPDKSGLPSDRFSAERTGGSVSTLTIQRTQQEDSAVYLCASGLLATDTQYFGPGTRLTVL.

Comments on this clone: Sequence at one end of the junction differs from germline and may be a read error. This chain joins TRBV7-7 and TRBJ1-5; possible D gene TRBD1, 5 bases. The germline V gene has CDR1 SSHAT and CDR2 FNYEAQ (reference sequence). The CDR3 is made up of 12 amino acids. CDR3 amino acids: CASSVRVQPQHF. CDR3 DNA sequence: TGTGCTAGCAGCGTCAGGGTTCAGCCCCAGCATTTT.

This chain connects TRBV6-2 or TRBV6-3 to TRBJ2-3; 10 nucleotides align to TRBD2. CDR3 size: 17 residues. The V segment lost 5 bases and the J segment 2 bases; nucleotides outside the gene matches: 10. Germline lookup yields CDR1 MNHEY and CDR2 SVGEGT. Here the CDR3 reads CASSPPRTSGNTDTQYF. In nucleotides, the CDR3 is TGTGCCAGCAGTCCACCCCGGACTAGCGGAAACACAGATACGCAGTATTTT.

The J gene is TRBJ2-7, the V gene TRBV20-1; 8 bases are shared with TRBD2. Germline V gene sequence: CDR1 DFQATT, CDR2 SNEGSKA (reference sequence). V lost 3 bases, J lost 5 bases, and 15 bases stayed unmatched. The CDR3 has 16 residues. CDR3 bases: TGCAGTGCTAGTCGTCTAGCGGGCCTGCGGTCCGACGAGCAGTACTTC. It codes for CSASRLAGLRSDEQYF.